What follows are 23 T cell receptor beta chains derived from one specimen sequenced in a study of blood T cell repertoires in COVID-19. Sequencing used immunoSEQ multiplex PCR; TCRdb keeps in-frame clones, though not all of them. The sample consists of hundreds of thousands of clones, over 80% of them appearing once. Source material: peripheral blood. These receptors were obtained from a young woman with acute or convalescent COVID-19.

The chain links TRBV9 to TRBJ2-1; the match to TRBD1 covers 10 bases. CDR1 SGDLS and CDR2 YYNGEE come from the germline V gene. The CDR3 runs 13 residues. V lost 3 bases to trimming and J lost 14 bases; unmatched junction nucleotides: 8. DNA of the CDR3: TGTGCCAGCAGCGCGACGTCGGACAGGGGGGAGTTCTTC. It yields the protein CASSATSDRGEFF.

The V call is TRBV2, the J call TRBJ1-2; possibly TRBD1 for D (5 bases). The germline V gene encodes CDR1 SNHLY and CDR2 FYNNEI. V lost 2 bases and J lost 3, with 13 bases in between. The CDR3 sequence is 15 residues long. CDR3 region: CASSESRDIDYGYTF. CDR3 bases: TGTGCCAGCAGTGAAAGCAGGGATATTGACTATGGCTACACCTTC.

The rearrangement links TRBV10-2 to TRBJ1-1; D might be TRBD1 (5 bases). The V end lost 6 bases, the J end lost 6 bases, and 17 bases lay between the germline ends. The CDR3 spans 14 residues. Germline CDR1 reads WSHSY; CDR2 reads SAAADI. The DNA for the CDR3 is TGCGCCAGCAGGAGACAGTCAGTCGACGCTGAAGCTTTCTTT. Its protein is CASRRQSVDAEAFF.

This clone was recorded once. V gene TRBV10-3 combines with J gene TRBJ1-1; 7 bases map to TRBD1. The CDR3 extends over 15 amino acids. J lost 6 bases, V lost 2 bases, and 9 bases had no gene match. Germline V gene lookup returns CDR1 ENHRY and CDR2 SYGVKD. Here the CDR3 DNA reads TGTGCCATCAGTGAGCCGGCGACAGGGAAGCCTGAAGCTTTCTTT. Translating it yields CAISEPATGKPEAFF.

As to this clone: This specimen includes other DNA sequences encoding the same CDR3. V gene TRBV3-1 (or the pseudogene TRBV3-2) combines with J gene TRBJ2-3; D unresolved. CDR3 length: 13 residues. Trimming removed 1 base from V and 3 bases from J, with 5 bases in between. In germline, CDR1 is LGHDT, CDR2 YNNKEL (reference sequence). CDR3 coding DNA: TGTGCCAGCAGCCAAGTCCGTACAGATACGCAGTATTTT. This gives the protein CASSQVRTDTQYF.

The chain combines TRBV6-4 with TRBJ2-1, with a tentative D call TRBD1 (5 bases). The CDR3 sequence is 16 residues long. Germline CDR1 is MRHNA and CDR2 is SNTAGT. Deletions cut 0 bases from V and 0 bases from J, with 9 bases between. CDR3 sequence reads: CASSDSGLSSYNEQFF. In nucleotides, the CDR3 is TGTGCCAGCAGTGACTCGGGGCTAAGCTCCTACAATGAGCAGTTCTTC.

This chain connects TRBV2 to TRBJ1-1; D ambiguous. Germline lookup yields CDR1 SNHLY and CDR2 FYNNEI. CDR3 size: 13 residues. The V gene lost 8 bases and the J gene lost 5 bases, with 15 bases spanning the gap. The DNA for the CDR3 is TGTGCCAGCGGTGGCACCCAAACAACTGAAGCTTTCTTT. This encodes CASGGTQTTEAFF.

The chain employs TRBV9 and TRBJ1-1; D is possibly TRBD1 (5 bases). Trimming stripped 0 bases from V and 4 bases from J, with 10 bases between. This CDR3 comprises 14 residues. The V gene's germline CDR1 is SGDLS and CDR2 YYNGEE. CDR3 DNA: TGTGCCAGCAGCGTAGCTACCAGGGTCACTGAAGCTTTCTTT. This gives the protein CASSVATRVTEAFF.

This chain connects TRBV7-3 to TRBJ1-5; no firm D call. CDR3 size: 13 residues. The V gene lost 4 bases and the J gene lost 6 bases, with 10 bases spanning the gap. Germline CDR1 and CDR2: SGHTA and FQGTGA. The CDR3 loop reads CASSSRGGQPQHF. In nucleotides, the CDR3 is TGTGCCAGCAGCTCCCGCGGCGGTCAGCCCCAGCATTTT.

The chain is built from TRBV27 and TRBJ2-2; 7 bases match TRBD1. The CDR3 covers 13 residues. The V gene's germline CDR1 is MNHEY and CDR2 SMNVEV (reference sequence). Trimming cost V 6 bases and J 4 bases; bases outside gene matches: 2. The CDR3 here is CASRTGITGELFF. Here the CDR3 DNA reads TGTGCCAGCAGGACAGGGATCACCGGGGAGCTGTTTTTT.

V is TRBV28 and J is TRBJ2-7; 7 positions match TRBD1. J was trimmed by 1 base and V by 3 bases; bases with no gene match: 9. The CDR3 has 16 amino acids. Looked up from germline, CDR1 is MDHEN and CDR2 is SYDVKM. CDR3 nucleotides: TGTGCCAGCAGTTTCCCCACAAACAGGGGATCCTACGAGCAGTACTTC. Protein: CASSFPTNRGSYEQYF.

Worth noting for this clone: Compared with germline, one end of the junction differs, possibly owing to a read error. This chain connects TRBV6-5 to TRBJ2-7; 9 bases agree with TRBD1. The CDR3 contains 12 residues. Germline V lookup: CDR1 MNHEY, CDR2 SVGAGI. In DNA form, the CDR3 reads TGTGCCACGTCGGGACAGGGCTACGGGCAGTACTTC. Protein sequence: CATSGQGYGQYF.

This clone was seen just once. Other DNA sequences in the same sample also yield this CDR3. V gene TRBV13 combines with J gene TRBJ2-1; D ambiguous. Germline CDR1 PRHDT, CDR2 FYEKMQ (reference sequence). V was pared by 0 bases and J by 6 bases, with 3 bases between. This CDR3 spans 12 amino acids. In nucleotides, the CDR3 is TGTGCCAGCAGCTTAGGCCGCAATGAGCAGTTCTTC. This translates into CASSLGRNEQFF.

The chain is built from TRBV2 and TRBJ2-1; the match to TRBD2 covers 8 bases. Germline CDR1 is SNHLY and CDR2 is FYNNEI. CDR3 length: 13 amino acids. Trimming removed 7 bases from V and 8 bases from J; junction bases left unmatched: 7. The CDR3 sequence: CASNKRGSDEQFF. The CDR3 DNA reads TGTGCCAGCAACAAGCGGGGGTCCGATGAGCAGTTCTTC.

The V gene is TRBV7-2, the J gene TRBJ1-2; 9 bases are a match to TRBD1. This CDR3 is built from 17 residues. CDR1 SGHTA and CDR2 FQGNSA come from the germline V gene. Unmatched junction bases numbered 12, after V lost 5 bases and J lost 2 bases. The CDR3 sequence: CASSPGPPGQGNYGYTF. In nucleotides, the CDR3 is TGTGCCAGCAGCCCGGGGCCCCCGGGACAGGGAAACTATGGCTACACCTTC. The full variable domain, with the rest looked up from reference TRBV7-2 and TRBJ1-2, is GAGVSQSPSNKVTEKGKDVELRCDPISGHTALYWYRQSLGQGLEFLIYFQGNSAPDKSGLPSDRFSAERTGGSVSTLTIQRTQQEDSAVYLCASSPGPPGQGNYGYTFGSGTRLTVV.

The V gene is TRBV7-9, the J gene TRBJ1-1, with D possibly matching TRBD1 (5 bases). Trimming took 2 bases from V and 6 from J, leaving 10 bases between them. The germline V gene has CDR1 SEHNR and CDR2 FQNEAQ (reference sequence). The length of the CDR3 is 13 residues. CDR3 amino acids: CASSLRGRPEAFF. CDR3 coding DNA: TGTGCCAGCAGCTTACGGGGGAGGCCTGAAGCTTTCTTT.

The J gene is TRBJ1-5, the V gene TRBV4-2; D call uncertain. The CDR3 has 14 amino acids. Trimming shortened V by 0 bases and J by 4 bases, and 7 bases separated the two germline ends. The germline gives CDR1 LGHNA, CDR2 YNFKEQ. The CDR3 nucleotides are TGTGCCAGCAGCCAAGAGCCGGGGAATCAGCCCCAGCATTTT. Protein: CASSQEPGNQPQHF.

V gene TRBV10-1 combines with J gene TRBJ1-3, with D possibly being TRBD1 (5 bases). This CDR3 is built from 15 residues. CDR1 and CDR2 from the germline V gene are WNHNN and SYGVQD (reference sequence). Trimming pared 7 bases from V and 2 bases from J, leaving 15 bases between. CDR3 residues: CASTPLQGAGNTIYF. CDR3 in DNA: TGCGCCAGCACCCCCCTCCAGGGCGCTGGAAACACCATATATTTT.

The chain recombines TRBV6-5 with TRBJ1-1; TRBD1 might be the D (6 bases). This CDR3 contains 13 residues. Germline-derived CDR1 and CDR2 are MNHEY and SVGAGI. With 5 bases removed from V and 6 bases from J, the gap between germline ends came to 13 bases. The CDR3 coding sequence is TGTGCCAGCAGTCCACCACAGGGTTCTGAAGCTTTCTTT. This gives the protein CASSPPQGSEAFF.

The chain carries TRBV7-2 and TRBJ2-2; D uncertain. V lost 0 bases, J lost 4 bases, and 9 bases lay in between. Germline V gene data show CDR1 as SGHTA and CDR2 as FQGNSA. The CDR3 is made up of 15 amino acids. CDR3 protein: CASSLAGLATGELFF. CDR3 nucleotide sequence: TGTGCCAGCAGCTTAGCGGGCCTTGCCACCGGGGAGCTGTTTTTT.

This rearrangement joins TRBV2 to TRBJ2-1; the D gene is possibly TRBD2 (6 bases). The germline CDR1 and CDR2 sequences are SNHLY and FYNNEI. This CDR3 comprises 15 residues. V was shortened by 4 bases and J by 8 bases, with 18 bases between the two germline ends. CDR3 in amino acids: CASSAQSGRSHEQFF. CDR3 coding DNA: TGTGCCAGCAGTGCTCAGTCAGGGAGGTCCCATGAGCAGTTCTTC.

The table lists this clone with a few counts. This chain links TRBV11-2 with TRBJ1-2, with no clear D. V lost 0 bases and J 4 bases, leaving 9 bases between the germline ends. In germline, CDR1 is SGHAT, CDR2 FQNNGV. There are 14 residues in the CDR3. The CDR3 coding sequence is TGTGCCAGCAGCTTAGACGGGTTAACCTATGGCTACACCTTC. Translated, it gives CASSLDGLTYGYTF.

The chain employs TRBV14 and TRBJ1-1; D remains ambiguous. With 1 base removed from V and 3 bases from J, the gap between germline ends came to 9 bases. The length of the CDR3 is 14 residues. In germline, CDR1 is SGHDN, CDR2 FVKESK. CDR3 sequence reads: CASSQASQYTEAFF. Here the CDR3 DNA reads TGTGCCAGCAGCCAAGCTTCCCAGTACACTGAAGCTTTCTTT.